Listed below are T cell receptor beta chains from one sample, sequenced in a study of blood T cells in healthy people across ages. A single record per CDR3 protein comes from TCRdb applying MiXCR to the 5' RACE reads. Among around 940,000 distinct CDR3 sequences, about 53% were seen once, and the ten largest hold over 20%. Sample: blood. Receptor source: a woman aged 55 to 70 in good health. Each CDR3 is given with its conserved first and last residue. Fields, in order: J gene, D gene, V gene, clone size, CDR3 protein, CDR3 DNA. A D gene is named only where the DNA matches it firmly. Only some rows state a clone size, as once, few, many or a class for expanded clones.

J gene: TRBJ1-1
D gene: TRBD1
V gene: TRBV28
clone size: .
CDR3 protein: CASSLMTGWKLRAFF
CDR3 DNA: TGTGCCAGCAGTTTAATGACAGGGTGGAAGTTACGGGCTTTCTTT

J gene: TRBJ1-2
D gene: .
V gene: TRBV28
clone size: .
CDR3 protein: CASNRRNNYGYTF
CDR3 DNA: TGTGCCAGCAACCGGAGGAACAACTATGGCTACACCTTC

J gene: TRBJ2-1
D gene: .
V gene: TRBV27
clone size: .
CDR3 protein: CASRGRMSYNEQFF
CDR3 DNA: TGTGCCAGCAGAGGACGTATGTCCTACAATGAGCAGTTCTTC

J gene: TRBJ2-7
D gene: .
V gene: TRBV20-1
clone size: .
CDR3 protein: CSARTGRYNEQYF
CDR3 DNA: TGCAGTGCTAGAACAGGAAGGTACAATGAGCAGTACTTC

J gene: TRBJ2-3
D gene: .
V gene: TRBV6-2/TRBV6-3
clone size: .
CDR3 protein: CTSSFGRTNTQYF
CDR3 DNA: TGTACCAGCAGTTTCGGACGAACTAATACGCAGTATTTT

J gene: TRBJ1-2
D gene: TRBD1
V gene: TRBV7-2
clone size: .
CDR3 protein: CASSLDRGRVYGYTF
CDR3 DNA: TGTGCCAGCAGCTTAGACAGGGGAAGAGTATATGGCTACACCTTC

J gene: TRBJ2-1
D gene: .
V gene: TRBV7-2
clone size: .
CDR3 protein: CASSTQRQVAGFF
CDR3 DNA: TGTGCCAGCAGCACCCAGCGACAGGTTGCTGGGTTCTTC

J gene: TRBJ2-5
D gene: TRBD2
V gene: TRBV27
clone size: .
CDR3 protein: CASSGWTSGRGQEETQYF
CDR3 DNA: TGTGCCAGCAGTGGGTGGACTAGCGGGAGGGGACAAGAAGAGACCCAGTACTTC

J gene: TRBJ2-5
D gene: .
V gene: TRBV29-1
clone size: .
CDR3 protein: CSVETRGVKETQYF
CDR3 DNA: TGCAGCGTTGAGACCAGGGGGGTAAAAGAGACCCAGTACTTC

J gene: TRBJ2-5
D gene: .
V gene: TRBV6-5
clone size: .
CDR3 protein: CASSRWVAFETQYF
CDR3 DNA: TGTGCCAGCAGCCGTTGGGTTGCGTTTGAGACCCAGTACTTC

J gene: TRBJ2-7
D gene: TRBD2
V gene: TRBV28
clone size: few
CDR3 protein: CASSRSGPMSGEQYF
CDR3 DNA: TGTGCCAGCAGCCGTAGCGGGCCCATGTCGGGCGAGCAGTACTTC

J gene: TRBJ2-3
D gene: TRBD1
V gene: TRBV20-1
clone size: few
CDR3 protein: CSAMHRQGADTQYF
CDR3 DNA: TGCAGTGCTATGCACCGACAGGGCGCGGATACGCAGTATTTT

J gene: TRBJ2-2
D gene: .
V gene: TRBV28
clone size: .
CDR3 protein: CASSQIRVDTGELFF
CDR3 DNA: TGTGCCAGCAGTCAAATCAGGGTCGACACCGGGGAGCTGTTTTTT

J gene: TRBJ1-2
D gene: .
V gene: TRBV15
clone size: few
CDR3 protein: CATSRDRQNYGYTF
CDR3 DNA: TGTGCCACCAGCAGAGATCGACAGAATTATGGCTACACCTTC

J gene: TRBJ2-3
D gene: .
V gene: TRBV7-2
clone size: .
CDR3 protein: CASSPQTSTDTQYF
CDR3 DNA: TGTGCCAGCAGCCCCCAGACTAGCACAGATACGCAGTATTTT

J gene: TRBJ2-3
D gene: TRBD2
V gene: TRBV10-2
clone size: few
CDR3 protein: CASTIAGGPDTQYF
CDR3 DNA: TGCGCCAGCACTATAGCGGGAGGGCCAGATACGCAGTATTTT

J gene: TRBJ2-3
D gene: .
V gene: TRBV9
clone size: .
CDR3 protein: CASKGILDTQYF
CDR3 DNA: TGTGCCAGCAAAGGGATATTAGATACGCAGTATTTT

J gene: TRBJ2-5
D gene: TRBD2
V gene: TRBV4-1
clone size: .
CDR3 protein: CASSQQIPSGTAGPKETQYF
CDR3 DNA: TGCGCCAGCAGCCAACAGATCCCTAGCGGGACCGCGGGCCCAAAAGAGACCCAGTACTTC

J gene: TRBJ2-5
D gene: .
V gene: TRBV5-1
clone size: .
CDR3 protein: CASSLALQGETQYF
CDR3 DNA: TGCGCCAGCAGCTTGGCCCTCCAGGGAGAGACCCAGTACTTC

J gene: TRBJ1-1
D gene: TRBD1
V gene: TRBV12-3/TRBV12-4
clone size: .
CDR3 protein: CASTTGFTHEAFF
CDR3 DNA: TGTGCCAGCACGACAGGGTTCACCCATGAAGCTTTCTTT

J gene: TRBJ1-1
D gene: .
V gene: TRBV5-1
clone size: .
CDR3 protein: CASSMDVNTEAFF
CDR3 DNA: TGCGCCAGCAGCATGGACGTGAACACTGAAGCTTTCTTT

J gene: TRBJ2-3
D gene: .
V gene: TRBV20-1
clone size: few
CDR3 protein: CSANVYGTDTQYF
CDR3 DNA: TGCAGTGCTAATGTCTACGGGACAGATACGCAGTATTTT

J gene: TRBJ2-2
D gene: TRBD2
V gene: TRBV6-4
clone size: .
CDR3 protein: CASSAGAGVATGELFF
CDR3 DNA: TGTGCCAGCAGTGCCGGGGCGGGAGTGGCGACCGGGGAGCTGTTTTTT

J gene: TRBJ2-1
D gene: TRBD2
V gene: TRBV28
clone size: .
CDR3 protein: CASSLLGLEGNEQFF
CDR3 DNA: TGTGCCAGCAGTTTACTCGGACTAGAAGGCAATGAGCAGTTCTTC

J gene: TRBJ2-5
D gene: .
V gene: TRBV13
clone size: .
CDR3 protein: CASSLHDSGETQYF
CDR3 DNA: TGTGCCAGCAGCCTCCATGACAGTGGAGAGACCCAGTACTTC

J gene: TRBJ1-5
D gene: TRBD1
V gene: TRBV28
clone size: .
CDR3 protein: CASSFLQGASQPQHF
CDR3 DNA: TGTGCCAGCAGTTTCCTACAGGGGGCAAGTCAGCCCCAGCATTTT

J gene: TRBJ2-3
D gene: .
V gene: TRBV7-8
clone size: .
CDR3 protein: CASSRRASVWNGWEDTDTQYF
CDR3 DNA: TGTGCCAGCAGTCGACGGGCGAGCGTGTGGAATGGCTGGGAAGACACAGATACGCAGTATTTT

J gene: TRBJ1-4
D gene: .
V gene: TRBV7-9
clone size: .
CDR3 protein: CASSLASTNEKLFF
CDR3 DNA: TGTGCCAGCAGCTTAGCCTCAACTAATGAAAAACTGTTTTTT

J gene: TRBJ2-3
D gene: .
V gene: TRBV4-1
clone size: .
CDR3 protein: CASSPHRVADTQYF
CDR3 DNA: TGCGCCAGCAGCCCGCACAGGGTGGCCGATACGCAGTATTTT

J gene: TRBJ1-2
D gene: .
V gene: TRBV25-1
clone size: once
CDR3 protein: CASSEWESGYTF
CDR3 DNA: TGTGCCAGCAGTGAATGGGAAAGCGGCTACACCTTC

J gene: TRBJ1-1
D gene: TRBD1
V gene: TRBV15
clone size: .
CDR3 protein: CATSRGQGGTEAFF
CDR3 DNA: TGTGCCACCAGCAGGGGACAGGGGGGGACTGAAGCTTTCTTT

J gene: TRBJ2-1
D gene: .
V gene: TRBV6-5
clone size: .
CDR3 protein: CASTRDRINNEQFF
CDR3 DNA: TGTGCCAGCACCCGGGACCGGATTAACAATGAGCAGTTCTTC

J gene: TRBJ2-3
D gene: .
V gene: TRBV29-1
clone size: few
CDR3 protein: CSVDSVGGTDTQYF
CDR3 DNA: TGCAGCGTTGACAGTGTTGGGGGCACAGATACGCAGTATTTT

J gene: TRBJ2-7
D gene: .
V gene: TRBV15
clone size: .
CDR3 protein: CATSRDVLAAYEQYF
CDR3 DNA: TGTGCCACCAGCAGAGATGTCCTAGCAGCCTACGAGCAGTACTTC

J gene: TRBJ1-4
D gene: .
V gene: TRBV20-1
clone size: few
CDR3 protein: CSARGWTERATNEKLFF
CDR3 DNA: TGCAGTGCTAGAGGTTGGACAGAGAGAGCAACTAATGAAAAACTGTTTTTT

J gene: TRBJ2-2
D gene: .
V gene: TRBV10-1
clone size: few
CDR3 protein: CASTGLNTGELFF
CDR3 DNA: TGCGCCAGCACTGGCCTGAACACCGGGGAGCTGTTTTTT

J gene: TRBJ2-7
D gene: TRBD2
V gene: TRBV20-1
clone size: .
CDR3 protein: CSARDLNTSGSSYNEQYF
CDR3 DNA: TGCAGTGCTAGAGATCTCAATACTAGCGGTAGCTCCTACAATGAGCAGTACTTC

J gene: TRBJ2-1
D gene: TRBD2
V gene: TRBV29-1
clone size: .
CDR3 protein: CCVGRLAGVSGGEQFF
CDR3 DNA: TGCTGCGTGGGCCGGCTAGCGGGAGTCTCTGGGGGTGAGCAGTTCTTC

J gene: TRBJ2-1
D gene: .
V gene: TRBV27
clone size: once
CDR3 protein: CASRTGAGPYNEQFF
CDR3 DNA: TGTGCCAGCAGAACGGGGGCGGGACCGTACAATGAGCAGTTCTTC

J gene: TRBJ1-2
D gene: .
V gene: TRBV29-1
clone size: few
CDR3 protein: CSADRTSNYGYTF
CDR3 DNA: TGCAGCGCCGACAGGACCTCTAACTATGGCTACACCTTC

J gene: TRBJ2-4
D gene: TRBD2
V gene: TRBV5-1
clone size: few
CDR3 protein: CASSFSDGGDIQYF
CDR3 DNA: TGCGCCAGCAGCTTTTCAGACGGGGGGGACATTCAGTACTTC